The 20 T cell receptor beta chains given below trace back to one sample, sequenced in a study of response to subunit inactivated influenza vaccine listed by TCRdb under 2018. The library was generated by RT-PCR. The instrument was an Illumina HiSeq 2500. In-frame beta chains were kept once TCRdb had trimmed the public reads at Q25 with fastp and called clones with MiXCR. Merged by CDR3 protein, the rows form single entries marked with the most common genes and DNA. Within this sample are roughly 650,000 distinct CDR3 sequences, with 14% of them counted one time only. The ten largest make up 6.5% to 8% of the sample. The source material was PBMCs from blood, sampled 14 to 15 days before vaccination. These receptors all come from a man aged 50 to 59 who received an inactivated influenza vaccine. Donor details come from another sample of the same person, matched by shared clones.

At least ten counts were recorded for this clonotype. The rearrangement joins TRBV6-5 to TRBJ1-4; tentative D call: TRBD1 (5 bases). V gave up 3 bases and J gave up 4 bases, with 15 bases separating them. CDR1 is MNHEY and CDR2 is SVGAGI in the germline V gene. There are 16 residues in the CDR3. The CDR3, as DNA: TGTGCCAGCAGTTATTCTTTTGGGACGGATAATGAAAAACTGTTTTTT. It encodes CASSYSFGTDNEKLFF.

This clonotype was seen at least ten times. The chain has TRBV3-1 and TRBJ1-2, with TRBD1 matching over 10 bases. Unmatched junction bases numbered 3, after V lost 2 bases and J lost 6 bases. CDR3 length: 14 amino acids. CDR1 is LGHDT, CDR2 YNNKEL, per germline (reference sequence). CDR3: CASSQPGTGDGYTF. The CDR3 coding sequence is TGTGCCAGCAGCCAACCCGGGACAGGGGATGGCTACACCTTC.

In this sample, this clonotype turned up a few times. J is TRBJ2-1 and V is TRBV5-6; perhaps D is TRBD1 or TRBD2 (5 bases each). V was cut by 4 bases and J by 10 bases, with 15 bases left in between. This CDR3 spans 13 amino acids. Germline loops: CDR1 SGHDT, CDR2 YYEEEE. The CDR3 region has the DNA TGTGCCAGCAGCACCGCCGGGGCGGGCGAGCAGTTCTTC. It yields the protein CASSTAGAGEQFF.

The rearrangement joins TRBV15 to TRBJ1-2; possible D gene TRBD1, 6 bases. Germline V CDR1 and CDR2: LNHNV, YYDKDF (reference sequence). Trimming took off 1 base at V and 2 bases at J, with 11 bases between the two ends. The CDR3 is 15 residues long. Here the CDR3 reads CATSRGPQGNYGYTF. The CDR3 region has the DNA TGTGCCACCAGCAGAGGGCCCCAGGGGAACTATGGCTACACCTTC.

This clonotype was seen more than once but under ten times. This chain uses TRBV7-9 with TRBJ1-2; maybe TRBD1 (5 bases). CDR3 length: 13 amino acids. Trimming pared 4 bases from V and 4 bases from J, leaving 10 bases between. CDR1 is SEHNR and CDR2 is FQNEAQ in the germline V gene (reference sequence). In nucleotides, the CDR3 is TGTGCCAGCAGCTCCAGTGGGGGCTATGGCTACACCTTC. Its translation: CASSSSGGYGYTF.

This clonotype was counted between two and nine times. The J gene is TRBJ2-7, the V gene TRBV6-2 or TRBV6-3; D call uncertain. Trimming removed 2 bases at V and 3 bases at J, with 11 bases between. This CDR3 contains 14 residues. Germline V gene sequence: CDR1 MNHEY, CDR2 SVGEGT. The CDR3 coding sequence is TGTGCCAGCAGTTACCCCGGGCCAGTCTACGAGCAGTACTTC. Its translation: CASSYPGPVYEQYF.

This clonotype was detected a few times. The chain joins TRBV6-2 or TRBV6-3 to TRBJ2-7, with TRBD1 identical over 8 bases. The CDR3 has 14 amino acids. Trimming removed 2 bases from V and 5 bases from J; junction bases left unmatched: 5. Germline V gene lookup returns CDR1 MNHEY and CDR2 SVGEGT. This CDR3 is CASSYGGQGHEQYF. For the CDR3, the DNA is TGTGCCAGCAGTTACGGCGGACAGGGCCACGAGCAGTACTTC.

The rearrangement joins TRBV5-5 to TRBJ1-1; no firm D call. Trimming removed 0 bases from V and 4 bases from J, with 10 bases in between. The V gene's germline CDR1 is SGHKS and CDR2 YYEKEE (reference sequence). The CDR3 loop spans 14 amino acids. The CDR3 nucleotides are TGTGCCAGCAGCTTGGGTGAATGGGGCACTGAAGCTTTCTTT. This sequence encodes CASSLGEWGTEAFF.

This clonotype was picked up a small number of times. V gene TRBV29-1 combines with J gene TRBJ1-4; no clear D. CDR1 is SQVTM and CDR2 is ANQGSEA in the germline V gene. CDR3 size: 10 residues. CDR3 region: CAGWGEKLFF. CDR3 nucleotides: TGCGCGGGGTGGGGTGAAAAACTGTTTTTT.

This clonotype was counted a few times. The gene calls are TRBV29-1 and TRBJ2-1, with D maybe TRBD2 (5 bases). Germline-derived CDR1 and CDR2 are SQVTM and ANQGSEA. The CDR3 is 12 amino acids. V dropped 4 bases and J dropped 7 bases, with 11 bases sitting between them. DNA for the CDR3: TGCAGCGTTGGGACTCTAGGAAATGAGCAGTTCTTC. Amino acids: CSVGTLGNEQFF.

V and J are TRBV5-1 and TRBJ1-4, with D tentatively TRBD1 (5 bases). Germline V gives CDR1 SGHRS, CDR2 YFSETQ. Trimming removed 0 bases at V and 0 bases at J, with 9 bases between. This CDR3 has 16 residues. CDR3 nucleotides: TGCGCCAGCAGCTTGGGACAGACTGCAACTAATGAAAAACTGTTTTTT. Translation gives CASSLGQTATNEKLFF. The full variable domain, rest sourced from reference TRBV5-1 and TRBJ1-4, is KAGVTQTPRYLIKTRGQQVTLSCSPISGHRSVSWYQQTPGQGLQFLFEYFSETQRNKGNFPGRFSGRQFSNSRSEMNVSTLELGDSALYLCASSLGQTATNEKLFFGSGTQLSVL.

The chain carries TRBV2 and TRBJ2-1; 7 nucleotides line up with TRBD2. In germline, CDR1 is SNHLY, CDR2 FYNNEI. V lost 4 bases, J lost 1 base, and 4 bases stayed unmatched. The CDR3 covers 15 residues. CDR3 DNA: TGTGCCAGCAGTGCTCGGGAGGTATCCTACAATGAGCAGTTCTTC. As protein: CASSAREVSYNEQFF.

This clonotype was counted between two and nine times. The J gene is TRBJ2-2, the V gene TRBV7-9; no definite D call. Germline assignment: CDR1 SEHNR and CDR2 FQNEAQ (reference sequence). This CDR3 has 13 amino acids. V was clipped by 5 bases and J by 4 bases, with 8 bases between them. CDR3 sequence (DNA): TGTGCCAGCAGCCGGATGGTCACCGGGGAGCTGTTTTTT. This codes for CASSRMVTGELFF. Looking up the rest from reference TRBV7-9 and TRBJ2-2 gives the full variable domain: DTGVSQNPRHKITKRGQNVTFRCDPISEHNRLYWYRQTLGQGPEFLTYFQNEAQLEKSRLLSDRFSAERPKGSFSTLEIQRTEQGDSAMYLCASSRMVTGELFFGEGSRLTVL.

This clonotype was counted only a few times. V usage is TRBV4-1 and J usage is TRBJ1-1, with D possibly matching TRBD1 (6 bases). V gave up 2 bases and J gave up 7 bases, with 17 bases separating them. Germline V gives CDR1 MGHRA, CDR2 YSYEKL. This CDR3 spans 15 amino acids. CDR3 sequence: CASSQRAAGVIEAFF. The CDR3 DNA reads TGCGCCAGCAGCCAACGCGCCGCAGGGGTAATTGAAGCTTTCTTT.

The rearrangement links TRBV7-9 to TRBJ2-2; no firm D call. The CDR3 has 16 amino acids. Germline CDR1 is SEHNR and CDR2 is FQNEAQ (reference sequence). Trimming pared 5 bases from V and 5 bases from J, leaving 18 bases between. This CDR3 reads CASSTGESVLTGELFF. For the CDR3, the DNA is TGTGCCAGCAGCACCGGAGAATCGGTTCTAACCGGGGAGCTGTTTTTT.

This clonotype came up many times. The chain couples TRBV24-1 to TRBJ2-1; maybe TRBD1 (6 bases). Deletions cut 5 bases from V and 10 bases from J, with 11 bases between. CDR1 is KGHDR, CDR2 SFDVKD, per germline. The CDR3 sequence is 12 residues long. CDR3 amino acids: CATSVGGWEQFF. CDR3 DNA: TGTGCCACCAGTGTAGGGGGATGGGAGCAGTTCTTC.

The V and J genes are TRBV20-1 and TRBJ1-1; a weak D match, TRBD1 (5 bases). Germline V gene data show CDR1 as DFQATT and CDR2 as SNEGSKA (reference sequence). V gave up 8 bases and J gave up 1 base, with 8 bases separating them. The CDR3 is made up of 11 amino acids. CDR3 in amino acids: CSTGQNTEAFF. CDR3 nucleotides: TGCAGTACAGGACAGAACACTGAAGCTTTCTTT.

This clonotype has just a few counts. V and J are TRBV12-3 or TRBV12-4 and TRBJ2-4; the D is unclear. V lost 3 bases and J lost 2, with 8 bases in between. The CDR3 spans 14 residues. Here the CDR3 reads CASSFVGTKNIQYF. CDR3 coding DNA: TGTGCCAGCAGTTTTGTAGGAACCAAAAACATTCAGTACTTC.

This clonotype turned up a few times. Written as DNA, the CDR3 is TGTGCCAGCAGTTATCTCTGGGGGGACGAGCAGTACTTC. Amino acid sequence: CASSYLWGDEQYF. The chain recombines TRBV6-2 or TRBV6-3 with TRBJ2-7; a weak D match, TRBD2 (6 bases). The germline V and J ends were trimmed by 3 bases and 5 bases, with 11 bases remaining between them. The germline V gene encodes CDR1 MNHEY and CDR2 SVGEGT. The CDR3 length is 13 residues.

This chain links TRBV10-3 with TRBJ2-5; D may be TRBD1 (6 bases). There are 14 residues in the CDR3. Trimming shortened V by 6 bases and J by 6 bases, and 17 bases separated the two germline ends. Germline assignment: CDR1 ENHRY and CDR2 SYGVKD. The CDR3 DNA follows: TGTGCCATCAGGACACAGGGTCGTCAGCAGACCCAGTACTTC. Protein product: CAIRTQGRQQTQYF.